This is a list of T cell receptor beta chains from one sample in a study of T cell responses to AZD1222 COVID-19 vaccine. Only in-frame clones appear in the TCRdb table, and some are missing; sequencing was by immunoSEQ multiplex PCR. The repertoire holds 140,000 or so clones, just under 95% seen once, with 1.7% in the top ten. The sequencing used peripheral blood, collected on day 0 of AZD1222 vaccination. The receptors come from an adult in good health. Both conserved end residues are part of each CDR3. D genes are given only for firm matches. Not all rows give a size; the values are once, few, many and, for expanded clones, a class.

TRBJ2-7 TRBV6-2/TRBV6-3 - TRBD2 TGTGCCAGCAGCCCCAACCCTTCTAGCGGCATATACGAGCAGTACTTC CASSPNPSSGIYEQYF
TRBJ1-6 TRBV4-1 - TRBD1 TGCGCCAGCAGCGGGACAGGGGGAGGCTCCTATAATTCACCCCTCCACTTT CASSGTGGGSYNSPLHF
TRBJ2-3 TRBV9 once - TGTGCCAGCAGCGTACTAGCTAGGGGGGATACGCAGTATTTT CASSVLARGDTQYF
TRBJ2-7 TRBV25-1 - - TGTGCCAGCAGTTCTACAGGGACCTCCTACGAGCAGTACTTC CASSSTGTSYEQYF
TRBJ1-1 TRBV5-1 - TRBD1 TGCGCCAGCAGCGGGACAGGGAGGGAAGCTTTCTTT CASSGTGREAFF
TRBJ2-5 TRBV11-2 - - TGTGCCAGCAGCTTAGATTTGGGGGCGAAGAAGACCCAGTACTTC CASSLDLGAKKTQYF
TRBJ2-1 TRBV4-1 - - TGCGCCAGCAGCCAAGATCCTCTCAGCTCCTACAATGAGCAGTTCTTC CASSQDPLSSYNEQFF
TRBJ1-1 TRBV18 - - TGTGCCAGCTCACCCCTAGGGGGGCTTATGAACACTGAAGCTTTCTTT CASSPLGGLMNTEAFF
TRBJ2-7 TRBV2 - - TGTGCCAGCAGTGAGGGAAGGGACCACGAGCAGTACTTC CASSEGRDHEQYF
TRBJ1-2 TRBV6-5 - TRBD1 TGTGCCAGCGGCACAGGGGGGGCTAACTATGGCTACACCTTC CASGTGGANYGYTF
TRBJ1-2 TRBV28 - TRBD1 TGTGCCAGCACCTCCCCCAGGGGGGGATCTTATGGCTACACCTTC CASTSPRGGSYGYTF
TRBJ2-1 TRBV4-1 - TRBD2 TGCGCCAGCAGCCCTAGTCGACTAGCGGGGAGGTTATACAATGAGCAGTTCTTC CASSPSRLAGRLYNEQFF
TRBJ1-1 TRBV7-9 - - TGTGCCAGCAGCTTCGGTGGAGGGGGCACTGAAGCTTTCTTT CASSFGGGGTEAFF
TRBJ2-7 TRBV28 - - TGTGCCAGCAGTTTAGGCTCACAGCAGTACTTC CASSLGSQQYF
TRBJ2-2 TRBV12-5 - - TGTGCTAGTGGTTTGGTCCTGGGGGACACCGGGGAGCTGTTTTTT CASGLVLGDTGELFF
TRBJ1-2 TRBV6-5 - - TGTGCCAGCCAGGGTAACGATTATGGCTACACCTTC CASQGNDYGYTF
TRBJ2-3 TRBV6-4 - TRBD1 TGTGCCAGCAGTGACTCGACAGGGGCACACACAGATACGCAGTATTTT CASSDSTGAHTDTQYF
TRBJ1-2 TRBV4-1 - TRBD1 TGCGCCAGCCGGAAACAGGGGGGCTCCTATGGCTACACCTTC CASRKQGGSYGYTF
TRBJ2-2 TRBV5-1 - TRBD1 TGCGCCAGCAGCCAACAACCGACAGGGATCGACACCGGGGAGCTGTTTTTT CASSQQPTGIDTGELFF